This T cell receptor beta chain was identified in a study of cytomegalovirus exposure and HLA in healthy donors. This CDR3 is 12 amino acids long. CDR1 is SGHNT and CDR2 is YYREEE in the germline V gene (reference sequence). Trimming took 2 bases from V and 8 from J, leaving 10 bases between them. 13 Jbeta primers and 60 Vbeta primers were used for the PCR. Libraries were prepared by immunoSEQ multiplex PCR; TCRdb keeps only in-frame clonotypes and omits some of them. The sample has about 140,000 clones, 70% to 75% seen once. This chain links TRBV5-4 with TRBJ1-2, with D hard to call. Sample: PBMCs. The sequence was collected from a human donor in good health. CDR3 residues: CASSFLEGGYTF. CDR3 coding DNA: TGTGCCAGCAGCTTTTTGGAGGGAGGCTACACCTTC.